These 8 T cell receptor beta chains were all obtained from the same sample, sequenced in a study of cytomegalovirus exposure and HLA in healthy donors. PCR involved 60 Vbeta and 13 Jbeta primers. The assay was immunoSEQ multiplex PCR, and TCRdb's table has in-frame clones only and misses some. The sample consists of about 160,000 clones, 75% of them appearing once. Material for sequencing was PBMCs. The receptors were gathered from a woman in her fifties or sixties in good health and CMV-seropositive.

The rearrangement joins TRBV18 to TRBJ1-2; tentatively, D is TRBD1 (5 bases). Germline assignment: CDR1 KGHSH and CDR2 LQKENI. Between the trimmed V and J ends, which lost 5 bases and 7 bases, there was a span of 14 bases. This CDR3 is built from 13 residues. The CDR3 DNA follows: TGTGCCAGCTCATCGGGAGACAGCGGTGGCTACACCTTC. Translating gives CASSSGDSGGYTF.

This rearrangement joins TRBV7-7 to TRBJ2-2; 8 bases fit TRBD1. Germline lookup yields CDR1 SSHAT and CDR2 FNYEAQ (reference sequence). This CDR3 has 14 amino acids. Germline trimming cut 5 bases from V and 6 bases from J; bases unmatched to any gene: 5. The CDR3 DNA reads as TGTGCCAGCAGCCGGGACAGGCATCCCGGGGAGCTGTTTTTT. It translates to CASSRDRHPGELFF.

The rearrangement joins TRBV6-5 to TRBJ2-1, with D perhaps TRBD2 (5 bases). The CDR3 has 15 residues. CDR1 and CDR2 from the germline V gene are MNHEY and SVGAGI. Trimming stripped 5 bases from V and 0 bases from J, with 11 bases between. CDR3 coding DNA: TGTGCCAGCAGTCCCGGGCGGGCCTCCTACAATGAGCAGTTCTTC. Its translation: CASSPGRASYNEQFF.

This chain joins TRBV9 and TRBJ1-2, with a tentative D call TRBD1 (5 bases). The CDR3 has 13 residues. CDR1 is SGDLS, CDR2 YYNGEE, per germline. Trimming took 0 bases from V and 7 from J, leaving 10 bases between them. In nucleotides, the CDR3 is TGTGCCAGCAGCGTAGAGCCAGGGTTTGGCTACACCTTC. This translates into CASSVEPGFGYTF.

The chain couples TRBV5-6 to TRBJ2-5, with 7 nucleotides matching TRBD2. The CDR3 runs to 14 residues. V shed 3 bases and J 5 bases; nucleotides not matched to a gene: 7. CDR1 is SGHDT, CDR2 YYEEEE, per germline. In DNA, the CDR3 is TGTGCCAGCAGCTCCCTTGGAGCGGGGGAGACCCAGTACTTC. This gives the protein CASSSLGAGETQYF.

This clone was recorded at least ten times. The V gene is TRBV5-1, the J gene TRBJ1-2, with 9 bases aligning to TRBD1. Germline V lookup: CDR1 SGHRS, CDR2 YFSETQ. With V trimmed by 5 bases and J by 8 bases, 10 bases remained unmatched. The CDR3 sequence is 14 residues long. Here the CDR3 reads CASRYADRGEGYTF. The CDR3 coding sequence is TGCGCCAGCAGATACGCTGACAGGGGGGAAGGCTACACCTTC.

This clone was detected a few times. CDR3 in amino acids: CASSWADKNTEAFF. As DNA, the CDR3 is TGTGCCAGCTCCTGGGCGGACAAGAACACTGAAGCTTTCTTT. The V and J genes are TRBV5-4 and TRBJ1-1, with a weak D call TRBD1 (5 bases). This CDR3 contains 14 residues. V was pared by 7 bases and J by 1 base, with 14 bases between. CDR1 and CDR2 from the germline V gene are SGHNT and YYREEE (reference sequence).

This clone was found a few times. The chain combines TRBV10-3 with TRBJ2-3, with D possibly being TRBD2 (5 bases). The V end lost 5 bases, the J end lost 0 bases, and 9 bases lay between the germline ends. This CDR3 is 14 amino acids long. Germline CDR1 is ENHRY and CDR2 is SYGVKD. This CDR3 is CAISSGPSTDTQYF. The CDR3 bases are TGTGCCATCAGTAGCGGTCCTAGCACAGATACGCAGTATTTT.